This T cell receptor beta chain was found in a study of identical twins. Unmatched junction bases numbered 13, after V lost 6 bases and J lost 7 bases. Germline V gene data show CDR1 as DFQATT and CDR2 as SNEGSKA (reference sequence). The CDR3 runs to 15 residues. Study observations and caveats: Memory repertoires lacked the insertion deficit that abundant cord blood beta clonotypes showed.

This clonotype was recorded at least ten times. Its cognate antigen is unknown. TCRdb re-called the 5' RACE reads with MiXCR, one entry per CDR3 protein. The sample contains roughly 490,000 distinct CDR3 sequences, around 15% of which appear only once. The same sample was also used in a study of yellow fever vaccine responses in identical twins. That work states: Twins' vaccine T cell responses were reported to seem partly convergent and partly personalized.

V is TRBV20-1 and J is TRBJ2-3, with TRBD2 identical over 10 bases. Sequencing was done on a sample of CD4+ T cells sorted from blood. This TCR was recovered from a woman aged 18-35 years in good health. CDR3 sequence (DNA): TGCAGTGCGAGTGGGAGCGGGGGGGCCATAAATACGCAGTATTTT. It codes for CSASGSGGAINTQYF.